This TCR beta chain was recorded in a study of T-cell reconstitution after alpha-beta-depleted transplantation in children. The library targeted TCRbeta and was prepared with unique molecular identifiers. TCRdb passed the PCR reads through MiXCR, listing each CDR3 protein once. This table has around 370,000 distinct CDR3 sequences, 10% appearing once. As concerns this clonotype: Compared with germline, one end of the junction differs, possibly owing to a read error.

The CDR3 length is 18 residues. This sequence was found in a human donor who donated a stem cell graft to a child with acute lymphoblastic leukemia. This chain connects TRBV12-3 or TRBV12-4 to TRBJ2-7; D might be TRBD1 (5 bases). Here the sequenced sample was PBMCs from the stem cell graft donor, taken from the stem cell graft. Here the CDR3 reads CTSSFSISLDSYTYEQYF. The CDR3 DNA reads TGTACCAGCAGTTTCAGTATAAGTTTAGACAGCTATACCTACGAGCAGTACTTC.